These 23 T cell receptor beta chains share one sample of origin, sequenced in a study of T-cell memory formation after mild COVID-19. Each CDR3 protein is one row after TCRdb ran MiXCR on the 5' RACE reads. The sample lists 450,000 to 650,000 distinct CDR3 sequences; about 22% were seen once. Material for sequencing was PBMCs or a T cell subset sorted from them (not recorded which). These receptors all stem from an adult woman who had mild COVID-19 (a few samples of this study predate the infection). Cell type and time point are not known.

This clonotype came up a few times. V gene TRBV10-3 combines with J gene TRBJ2-1, with 8 nucleotides matching TRBD2. The germline V gene encodes CDR1 ENHRY and CDR2 SYGVKD. The CDR3 totals 16 residues. V lost 4 bases and J lost 2; bases outside the gene matches: 7. The CDR3 region has the DNA TGTGCCATCAGTGGGGCGGGGGGTTCAACCTACAATGAGCAGTTCTTC. Encoded protein: CAISGAGGSTYNEQFF.

The V call is TRBV14, the J call TRBJ1-3, with D unclear. Per the germline V gene, CDR1 is SGHDN and CDR2 is FVKESK. This CDR3 has 11 residues. The V gene lost 3 bases and the J gene lost 7 bases, with 4 bases spanning the gap. The CDR3 spells CASSQMNTIYF. The CDR3 bases are TGTGCCAGCAGCCAGATGAACACCATATATTTT. The full variable domain, its missing parts supplied by reference TRBV14 and TRBJ1-3, is EAGVTQFPSHSVIEKGQTVTLRCDPISGHDNLYWYRRVMGKEIKFLLHFVKESKQDESGMPNNRFLAERTGGTYSTLKVQPAELEDSGVYFCASSQMNTIYFGEGSWLTVV.

This chain uses TRBV10-3 with TRBJ2-3; no clear D gene. The CDR3 runs 14 residues. The V end lost 8 bases, the J end lost 0 bases, and 12 bases lay between the germline ends. The V gene's germline CDR1 is ENHRY and CDR2 SYGVKD. The CDR3: CAIGQDGSTDTQYF. DNA for the CDR3: TGTGCCATCGGCCAGGACGGCAGCACAGATACGCAGTATTTT.

The chain couples TRBV6-1 to TRBJ1-3, with D uncertain. The length of the CDR3 is 13 residues. V was clipped by 4 bases and J by 4 bases, with 8 bases between them. The V gene's germline CDR1 is MNHNS and CDR2 SASEGT. The CDR3 DNA sequence: TGTGCCAGCAGTGCAAAGGGAGGAAACACCATATATTTT. Translated, it gives CASSAKGGNTIYF.

The chain couples TRBV9 to TRBJ2-7; 10 nucleotides align to TRBD1. In germline, CDR1 is SGDLS, CDR2 YYNGEE. V shed 4 bases, J shed 1 base, and the junction held 8 bases outside the gene matches. This CDR3 comprises 16 residues. CDR3 DNA: TGTGCCAGCAGCTTGAGGGGGGACAGGGGTTCCTACGAGCAGTACTTC. This gives the protein CASSLRGDRGSYEQYF.

The table lists this clonotype with many counts. This chain joins TRBV7-9 and TRBJ2-1, with TRBD1 as a possible D gene (6 bases). The germline V gene encodes CDR1 SEHNR and CDR2 FQNEAQ (reference sequence). This CDR3 is built from 13 residues. V was clipped by 4 bases and J by 11 bases, with 15 bases between them. As DNA, the CDR3 is TGTGCCAGCAGCTCCTCCCAACAGGGACAGCAGTTCTTC. The encoded protein is CASSSSQQGQQFF.

J is TRBJ1-6 and V is TRBV30, with 7 nucleotides matching TRBD1. CDR1 is GTSNPN, CDR2 SVGIG, per germline (reference sequence). The CDR3 totals 15 residues. With V trimmed by 1 base and J by 7 bases, 7 bases remained unmatched. CDR3 region: CAWSETGTENSPLHF. CDR3 coding DNA: TGTGCCTGGAGTGAGACAGGGACGGAAAATTCACCCCTCCACTTT.

This sequence joins TRBV7-2 and TRBJ2-7; the match to TRBD2 covers 8 bases. The V gene end was trimmed by 4 bases and the J gene end by 0 bases; junction bases not matched to a gene: 5. CDR1 and CDR2 (germline): SGHTA, FQGNSA. This CDR3 comprises 15 residues. The CDR3 DNA is TGTGCCAGCAGCTCTAGCGGGCCCAGCTCCTACGAGCAGTACTTC. Protein product: CASSSSGPSSYEQYF.

The chain recombines TRBV3-1 with TRBJ2-3; possibly TRBD2 for D (5 bases). The CDR3 contains 16 residues. With 5 bases removed from V and 0 bases from J, the gap between germline ends came to 15 bases. Germline V lookup: CDR1 LGHDT, CDR2 YNNKEL (reference sequence). DNA for the CDR3: TGTGCCAGCAGCTTTACCAGCGGTCTTAGCACAGATACGCAGTATTTT. Protein product: CASSFTSGLSTDTQYF.

The CDR3 region is CASSPNRDRGPGSGANVLTF. The CDR3 nucleotides are TGCGCCAGCAGCCCGAACCGGGACAGGGGCCCGGGCTCTGGGGCCAACGTCCTGACTTTC. This chain uses TRBV5-1 with TRBJ2-6; 10 nucleotides align to TRBD1. Trimming took 4 bases from V and 0 from J; bases not matched to a gene: 13. The CDR3 totals 20 residues. Germline V gene sequence: CDR1 SGHRS, CDR2 YFSETQ.

The chain joins TRBV28 to TRBJ1-1; TRBD1 aligns across 10 bases. The length of the CDR3 is 16 residues. V trimming: 3 bases; J trimming: 4 bases; junction bases outside the gene matches: 8. Germline lookup yields CDR1 MDHEN and CDR2 SYDVKM. CDR3 loop: CASSFGTGAVSTEAFF. Written as DNA, the CDR3 is TGTGCCAGCAGTTTCGGGACAGGGGCAGTTAGCACTGAAGCTTTCTTT.

This clonotype was seen more than once but under ten times. The chain uses TRBV5-1 and TRBJ2-1; no clear D gene. CDR3 length: 15 amino acids. The germline V gene encodes CDR1 SGHRS and CDR2 YFSETQ. Trimming left V 7 bases short and J 0 bases short, with 14 bases between. The DNA for the CDR3 is TGCGCCAGCGGAAAGCAGTCGAGCTCCTACAATGAGCAGTTCTTC. This translates into CASGKQSSSYNEQFF.

The rearrangement joins TRBV20-1 to TRBJ2-7, with a weak D call TRBD2 (6 bases). The CDR3 is 16 amino acids. Germline CDR1 DFQATT, CDR2 SNEGSKA (reference sequence). Between the trimmed V and J ends, which lost 0 bases and 1 base, there was a span of 16 bases. CDR3 nucleotide sequence: TGCAGTGCTAGAGACAACTTCCGGGGGAGGTCCTACGAGCAGTACTTC. Translation: CSARDNFRGRSYEQYF.

The chain joins TRBV12-3 or TRBV12-4 to TRBJ2-2, with 9 bases fitting TRBD1. This CDR3 contains 16 residues. V gave up 6 bases and J gave up 2 bases; unmatched junction bases: 7. The CDR3 sequence is CASSLDRGINTGELFF. DNA of the CDR3: TGTGCCAGCAGCTTGGACAGGGGCATAAACACCGGGGAGCTGTTTTTT.

The chain uses TRBV12-3 or TRBV12-4 and TRBJ1-5; D is unclear. Trimming took 4 bases from V and 0 from J, leaving 7 bases between them. CDR3 length: 14 residues. The CDR3 reads CASSYQDSNQPQHF. The CDR3 DNA sequence: TGTGCCAGCAGTTACCAGGATAGCAATCAGCCCCAGCATTTT.

This clonotype was counted only a few times. The chain carries TRBV6-6 and TRBJ2-7; D may be TRBD1 or TRBD2 (5 bases each). The CDR3 runs 16 residues. The germline V and J ends were trimmed by 7 bases and 0 bases, with 19 bases remaining between them. Per the germline V gene, CDR1 is MNHNY and CDR2 is SVGAGI (reference sequence). CDR3 loop: CASTAGMGESSYEQYF. CDR3 in DNA: TGTGCCAGCACGGCAGGGATGGGGGAAAGCTCCTACGAGCAGTACTTC.

The chain's CDR3 is CASSPSGVSSYNEQFF. For the CDR3, the DNA is TGTGCCAGCAGCCCTAGCGGGGTGAGCTCCTACAATGAGCAGTTCTTC. The rearrangement uses TRBV12-3 or TRBV12-4 and TRBJ2-1, with 9 bases identical to TRBD2. The CDR3 extends over 16 amino acids. V gave up 6 bases and J gave up 0 bases; unmatched junction bases: 6.

This sequence joins TRBV20-1 and TRBJ1-1, with D hard to call. Germline assignment: CDR1 DFQATT and CDR2 SNEGSKA (reference sequence). The CDR3 is made up of 12 amino acids. V was cut by 5 bases and J by 1 base, with 8 bases left in between. CDR3 sequence reads: CSARYGNTEAFF. The CDR3 DNA reads as TGCAGTGCTCGTTACGGGAACACTGAAGCTTTCTTT.

The chain employs TRBV24-1 and TRBJ2-7; weak D call: TRBD2 (7 bases). Trimming stripped 6 bases from V and 5 bases from J, with 13 bases between. Germline V lookup: CDR1 KGHDR, CDR2 SFDVKD. The CDR3 is made up of 13 amino acids. Here the CDR3 reads CATSRRGLDEQYF. CDR3 in DNA: TGTGCCACCAGTAGGCGGGGGCTGGACGAGCAGTACTTC.

CDR3 DNA sequence: TGTGCCAGCAGCGTAGGCGGACAGACTAGCGGGATCGTCTACGAGCAGTACTTC. Protein: CASSVGGQTSGIVYEQYF. J is TRBJ2-7 and V is TRBV9; 11 bases map to TRBD2. Germline values: CDR1 SGDLS, CDR2 YYNGEE. The CDR3 extends over 18 amino acids. V lost 0 bases, J lost 3 bases, and 11 bases stayed unmatched.

This clonotype appeared a few times. The chain recombines TRBV12-3 or TRBV12-4 with TRBJ2-7, with D possibly called TRBD1 or TRBD2 (6 bases each). The CDR3 contains 12 residues. V was clipped by 7 bases and J by 6 bases, with 13 bases between them. The CDR3 sequence is CASTLGGIEQYF. The CDR3, as DNA: TGTGCCAGCACCCTAGGGGGGATCGAGCAGTACTTC.

V and J are TRBV10-3 and TRBJ1-4; 7 nucleotides agree with TRBD1. The V and J ends lost 0 bases and 5 bases, in that order; junction bases with no gene match: 3. Germline V gene sequence: CDR1 ENHRY, CDR2 SYGVKD. The CDR3 is 15 amino acids. Written as DNA, the CDR3 is TGTGCCATCAGTGAGTCGACGACAGGGAATGAAAAACTGTTTTTT. Protein: CAISESTTGNEKLFF.

The chain uses TRBV6-5 and TRBJ1-2; D unclear. CDR1 and CDR2 from the germline V gene are MNHEY and SVGAGI. The CDR3 spans 13 residues. Trimming shortened V by 6 bases and J by 2 bases, and 10 bases separated the two germline ends. The DNA of the CDR3 is TGTGCCAGCAGCCGGCTTGCAAACTATGGCTACACCTTC. It is translated as CASSRLANYGYTF.